Listed below are T cell receptor beta chains from one sample, sequenced in a study of shared clonotypes between healthy human individuals. Profiling relied on immunoSEQ multiplex PCR, and the TCRdb table lists in-frame clones only, not all of them. The sample has fewer than 2.5 million clones; 80% to 95% are singletons. Sequencing used naive CD4+ T cells from PBMCs. These receptors all come from a man aged 18 to 29 in good health. Some clones in this sample may be carry-over from other donors' samples. Each CDR3 is given without its conserved first and last residue. Each record gives: V gene, J gene, CDR3 protein.

v_call: TRBV2
j_call: TRBJ1-5
cdr3_aa: ASSSGGTGALASNQPQH

v_call: TRBV30
j_call: TRBJ2-1
cdr3_aa: AWSVGFPMRNEQF

v_call: TRBV6-6
j_call: TRBJ2-1
cdr3_aa: ASSSSSGSQF

v_call: TRBV28
j_call: TRBJ2-1
cdr3_aa: ASRLGLANYNEQF

v_call: TRBV18
j_call: TRBJ2-7
cdr3_aa: ASSPGLAGGEQY

v_call: TRBV7-2
j_call: TRBJ2-1
cdr3_aa: ASSRGGYEQF

v_call: TRBV7-8
j_call: TRBJ1-1
cdr3_aa: ASSLEGFSEAF

v_call: TRBV28
j_call: TRBJ2-1
cdr3_aa: ASSRYRGVSYNEQF

v_call: TRBV6-5
j_call: TRBJ2-3
cdr3_aa: ASSFYLSTDTQY

v_call: TRBV29-1
j_call: TRBJ2-3
cdr3_aa: SVTGASPDLTDTQY

v_call: TRBV7-3
j_call: TRBJ2-7
cdr3_aa: ASSLGPSAYEQY

v_call: TRBV7-3
j_call: TRBJ2-2
cdr3_aa: ASSPGQGVTGELF

v_call: TRBV5-5
j_call: TRBJ1-3
cdr3_aa: ASRDSGNTIY